This T cell receptor (beta chain) was obtained from a study of beta chain features in type 1 diabetes. Study findings and constraints: VDJ junctions from type 1 diabetes patients carried fewer insertions and larger deletions.

This clone was counted only a few times. Its antigen is not identified. The study reverse transcribed the entire isolated RNA, so it sequenced expressed TCRB transcripts. The repertoire was sequenced with immunoSEQ multiplex PCR; TCRdb's copy has only in-frame clones and lacks some. This sample has around 400,000 clones, with around 16% found just once. A CD45RO/CCR7/CD25/CD127/CD95/CD27 panel sorted naive, central memory, regulatory and stem cell-like memory CD4+ cells. The CDR3 spans 15 residues. Trimming stripped 3 bases from V and 7 bases from J, with 16 bases between. The germline CDR1 and CDR2 sequences are MDHEN and SYDVKM.

Sequenced: naive CD4+ T cells from blood. This rearrangement joins TRBV28 to TRBJ2-1; possibly TRBD2 for D (7 bases). The receptor was derived from a woman under 30 in good health. CDR3 bases: TGTGCCAGCAGTTTGGGGGCGGGAGCGGGTAATGAGCAGTTCTTC. Translating gives CASSLGAGAGNEQFF.